The entry below describes one T cell receptor (beta chain). It lacks a known antigen. The sample holds no much larger clone one base away, and base qualities are not on file. This specimen comes from a study of Ad26.COV2.S vaccination and SARS-CoV-2 variants (dated by TCRdb to the early 2020s). Turning to the overall study: Donors in the vaccine arm were drawn from COV1001, a multicentre, randomized, double-blind, placebo-controlled phase I-IIa trial testing Ad26.COV2.S in healthy adults. Ad26.COV2.S was administered intramuscularly at 5 x 10^10 or 1 x 10^11 viral particles, either as a single shot or as two shots given 56 days apart. Sequencing of the TCRbeta repertoire served to evaluate the specificity and breadth of SARS-CoV-2-reactive T cell receptors following Ad26.COV2.S vaccination. The TCR-sequenced set comprised approximately 32 samples: 19 Ad26.COV2.S vaccine recipients, 5 placebo recipients and 8 SARS-CoV-2 convalescent individuals. Trial participants were randomized into five groups of five, in which low-dose or high-dose Ad26.COV2.S was given once or twice, or placebo was given on both occasions. Throughout the experiments and outcome assessment, investigators stayed blinded to trial group allocation.

Reading from cysteine to phenylalanine, the CDR3 counts 14 amino acids. The DNA shown is the 42-base CDR3, in frame from base 1. CDR1 and CDR2 are read off the germline V gene (reference sequence) as MNHEY and SMNVEV. V is pruned by 5 bases and J by 4 bases, leaving 6 bases of the junction without a gene match. The paper's findings and limits, for the study overall: Comparable non-spike TCR breadth was observed between vaccine and placebo recipients, consistent with only spike being contained in the vaccine. After vaccination, substantial breadth of spike-specific CD8+ and CD4+ T cell responses was reported. Comparing responses between vaccine doses or regimens was not something the study was powered to do. The authors noted that the TCR breadth and depth analyses may have underestimated total T cell responses. Ad26.COV2.S recipients had higher spike-specific TCR breadth than placebo recipients (P = 0.0014).

This sample's treatment or condition label indicates: some 19 received Ad26.COV2.S at low or high dose, single or two shots; 5 received placebo; per-sample allocation not given. Repertoires of vaccine and placebo recipients were sequenced from samples taken on day 63 after the first injection. In Cohort 1b, roughly 26 adults aged 18-55 years were enrolled at a single site in Boston, USA, between 29 July and 7 August 2020. Ad26.COV2.S was a replication-incompetent adenovirus type 26 vector expressing a prefusion-stabilized SARS-CoV-2 spike protein from the original Wuhan strain. TCRbeta CDR3 regions were sequenced with the immunoSEQ Assay. After extraction, genomic DNA underwent amplification by bias-controlled multiplex PCR, followed by high-throughput sequencing. As for the original processing: Collapsing and filtering of sequences were performed to quantify the absolute abundance of each unique TCRbeta CDR3 region. Usable DNA was measured by amplifying reference genes present in all nucleated cells, and TCRbeta template counts were normalized to that usable DNA to estimate T cell fraction. Repertoire TCRs were annotated as SARS-CoV-2-specific when V gene, CDR3 amino acid sequence and J gene were exactly matched to a known reactive TCR set. The reference SARS-CoV-2 TCR set was obtained from MIRA and was filtered for enrichment in COVID-19-positive ImmuneCODE repertoires, whereby public or cross-reactive TCRs were removed. Drawing on the MIRA antigens, annotated TCRs were analysed further at the level of specific ORF or position within ORF. Depth was the summed frequency of annotated unique rearrangements, while breadth was defined as annotated unique rearrangements over total unique productive rearrangements. Two-sided Wilcoxon rank-sum tests were applied when comparing TCR breadth between groups. Entries here come from immuneACCESS through TCRdb and include only in-frame sequences with V and J called. Some clones fail to appear in such tables; in the studies checked, an unresolved V gene covers under half of the shortfall, and the cause of the remainder is unknown. From that table come the V and J calls and clone size; the DNA was used to work out D and trimming. The table for this sample lists roughly 240,000 clones; more than 75% of them were counted only once. The ten largest clones represent 9.5% to 12% of the sample.

The sequences come from peripheral blood, collected in a trial of Ad26.COV2.S vaccine versus placebo. The receptor comes from a person aged 18-60 years who received the Ad26.COV2.S COVID-19 vaccine or a placebo. The chain uses TRBV27 and TRBJ2-7, with 9 middle bases fitting TRBD1. The CDR3 region reads CASSTSGTGYEQYF. The base sequence is TGTGCCAGCAGTACCTCCGGGACAGGGTACGAGCAGTACTTC.